A single sample is the source of the 28 T cell receptor beta chains below, sequenced in a study of T cells in Graves' hyperthyroidism and ophthalmopathy. RNA transcripts were the template for amplifying TCR beta CDR3 regions. A first-round RT-PCR of the TCR CDR3 used the HTBI primer set. TCRdb itself ran the multiplex PCR reads through MiXCR, one entry per CDR3 protein. The repertoire includes more than 300,000 distinct CDR3 sequences, roughly 14% of them detected once, and approximately 25% sits in the top ten. The sample was blood. All receptors derive from a woman in her thirties with Graves' hyperthyroidism.

This clonotype showed up just a few times. The V and J genes are TRBV30 and TRBJ1-5; D uncertain. There are 13 residues in the CDR3. The ends were cut back, 2 bases at V and 9 bases at J, with 14 bases in the middle. Germline loops: CDR1 GTSNPN, CDR2 SVGIG (reference sequence). The CDR3 is CAWSPDVGMPQHF. CDR3 DNA sequence: TGTGCCTGGAGTCCGGACGTGGGTATGCCCCAGCATTTT.

This clonotype came up a few times. CDR3 bases: TGTGCCAGCAGCGCCGGGACAGGGGGTTCCTACGAGCAGTACTTC. Protein product: CASSAGTGGSYEQYF. The J gene is TRBJ2-7, the V gene TRBV9; 11 bases match TRBD1. After removal of 3 bases from V and 1 base from J, the junction contained 3 bases not matched to a gene. CDR1 and CDR2 from the germline V gene are SGDLS and YYNGEE. The CDR3 runs to 15 residues.

This clonotype has at least ten counts. The CDR3 reads CASSLDLGTGHEQYF. CDR3 DNA: TGTGCCAGCAGCTTAGATCTAGGGACAGGACACGAGCAGTACTTC. The rearrangement joins TRBV7-2 to TRBJ2-7; 8 bases map to TRBD1. The germline CDR1 and CDR2 sequences are SGHTA and FQGNSA. The junction had 7 bases not matched to a gene; V was cut back by 1 base and J by 5 bases. The CDR3 totals 15 residues. The whole variable domain, remainder taken from reference TRBV7-2 and TRBJ2-7, is GAGVSQSPSNKVTEKGKDVELRCDPISGHTALYWYRQSLGQGLEFLIYFQGNSAPDKSGLPSDRFSAERTGGSVSTLTIQRTQQEDSAVYLCASSLDLGTGHEQYFGPGTRLTVT.

This clonotype occurred many times. V gene TRBV12-3 or TRBV12-4 combines with J gene TRBJ2-1; 13 nucleotides align to TRBD2. The CDR3 extends over 18 amino acids. J gave up 1 base and V 3 bases, and 6 bases lay outside the gene matches. The chain's CDR3 is CASSFQLAGGGSYNEQFF. As DNA, the CDR3 is TGTGCCAGCAGTTTTCAACTAGCGGGAGGGGGGTCCTACAATGAGCAGTTCTTC.

This sequence joins TRBV7-2 and TRBJ2-3; D might be TRBD2 (5 bases). Germline V CDR1 and CDR2: SGHTA, FQGNSA. The CDR3 covers 14 residues. V lost 5 bases and J lost 2, with 11 bases in between. The CDR3 nucleotides read TGTGCCAGCAGCCAGGACTCTTACACAGATACGCAGTATTTT. Protein: CASSQDSYTDTQYF.

This chain connects TRBV12-3 or TRBV12-4 to TRBJ2-1, with D perhaps assigned TRBD1 or TRBD2 (5 bases each). V was trimmed by 1 base and J by 8 bases, leaving 21 bases between them. The CDR3 is 17 amino acids. CDR3 sequence reads: CASSLGGARTVGDEQFF. CDR3 nucleotides: TGTGCCAGCAGTTTAGGAGGTGCCAGGACCGTGGGGGATGAGCAGTTCTTC.

V gene TRBV3-1 combines with J gene TRBJ1-6; no definite D call. V lost 0 bases, J lost 10 bases, and 4 bases lay in between. The germline V gene encodes CDR1 LGHDT and CDR2 YNNKEL (reference sequence). CDR3 length: 12 amino acids. This CDR3 is CASSQEESPLHF. The CDR3 region has the DNA TGTGCCAGCAGCCAAGAGGAGTCACCCCTCCACTTT.

CDR3 bases: TGTGCCAGCAGTCCCCGAACGGAGTCACCCCTCCACTTT. It is translated as CASSPRTESPLHF. The chain employs TRBV6-1 and TRBJ1-6; unclear D gene. Germline values: CDR1 MNHNS, CDR2 SASEGT. The V and J ends lost 5 bases and 10 bases respectively, with 12 bases between them. The CDR3 runs 13 residues.

This clonotype was detected many times. The chain joins TRBV28 to TRBJ1-1, with TRBD1 identical over 9 bases. The CDR3 is 11 amino acids. Germline-derived CDR1 and CDR2 are MDHEN and SYDVKM. Trimming at V came to 6 bases and at J to 11 bases, leaving 4 bases not matched to a gene. The CDR3 nucleotides are TGTGCCAGCAGGGTGGGGACAGGGGCTTTCTTT. It encodes CASRVGTGAFF.

This sequence joins TRBV3-1 and TRBJ2-1, with 11 bases matching TRBD1. This CDR3 is 14 amino acids long. J gave up 8 bases and V 5 bases, and 5 bases lay outside the gene matches. Germline V gene lookup returns CDR1 LGHDT and CDR2 YNNKEL (reference sequence). Here the CDR3 DNA reads TGTGCCAGCAGCGGCCGGGACAGGGGGGATGAGCAGTTCTTC. It codes for CASSGRDRGDEQFF.

The CDR3 DNA sequence: TGTGCCAGCAGTTTATCCGGGACAGGGGTTGAAAAACTGTTTTTT. Its translation: CASSLSGTGVEKLFF. The genes are TRBV27 and TRBJ1-4; 10 bases align to TRBD1. Germline lookup yields CDR1 MNHEY and CDR2 SMNVEV (reference sequence). The trim removed 0 bases at V and 7 bases at J, leaving 2 bases unmatched. There are 15 residues in the CDR3.

This clonotype was counted only a few times. This rearrangement joins TRBV28 to TRBJ2-7, with D uncertain. Trimming took 1 base from V and 3 from J, leaving 7 bases between them. Germline CDR1 and CDR2: MDHEN and SYDVKM. The CDR3 length is 13 residues. CDR3 sequence (DNA): TGTGCCAGCAGTTTATCCCCAGACTACGAGCAGTACTTC. Its translation is CASSLSPDYEQYF.

This clonotype was counted ten times or more. The chain has TRBV28 and TRBJ2-5, with D possibly being TRBD1 (6 bases). CDR3 length: 15 residues. V lost 7 bases to trimming and J lost 4 bases, with 19 bases between them. Per germline, CDR1 MDHEN and CDR2 SYDVKM. This CDR3 is CASTLSKGRGETQYF. The CDR3 DNA reads TGTGCCAGCACCCTCTCCAAGGGCAGGGGAGAGACCCAGTACTTC.

This clonotype was counted ten times or more. The V and J genes are TRBV12-3 or TRBV12-4 and TRBJ2-7; possible D gene TRBD1, 6 bases. The CDR3 totals 12 residues. Between the trimmed V and J ends, which lost 6 bases and 5 bases, there was a span of 11 bases. The CDR3 region is CASSNRVDEQYF. As DNA, the CDR3 is TGTGCCAGCAGCAACAGGGTCGACGAGCAGTACTTC.

Many counts were recorded for this clonotype. V is TRBV28 and J is TRBJ2-7; TRBD2 matches 7 bases. The J segment lost 5 bases and the V segment lost 2 bases, leaving 9 bases of the junction unmatched. This CDR3 contains 15 residues. Germline assignment: CDR1 MDHEN and CDR2 SYDVKM. CDR3 nucleotides: TGTGCCAGCAGTTTAGACGGGAGGATCCCCCACGAGCAGTACTTC. Translating it yields CASSLDGRIPHEQYF.

The chain recombines TRBV6-1 with TRBJ2-1, with 11 bases fitting TRBD1. Germline V gene sequence: CDR1 MNHNS, CDR2 SASEGT. Trimming removed 8 bases from V and 6 bases from J; junction bases left unmatched: 12. The CDR3 has 16 residues. The CDR3 DNA follows: TGTGCCAGCGGATCCTTTGCCGGGACAGGGGGCAATGAGCAGTTCTTC. The encoded protein is CASGSFAGTGGNEQFF.

This clonotype has at least ten counts. The V and J genes are TRBV2 and TRBJ1-4; D remains unclear. CDR1 is SNHLY and CDR2 is FYNNEI in the germline V gene. This CDR3 spans 12 amino acids. V lost 7 bases and J 0 bases, leaving 3 bases between the germline ends. The CDR3 coding sequence is TGTGCCAGCACCCCAACTAATGAAAAACTGTTTTTT. Its translation is CASTPTNEKLFF.

At least ten counts were recorded for this clonotype. The chain carries TRBV12-3 or TRBV12-4 and TRBJ2-7; no reliable D call. The CDR3 has 12 residues. Trimming cost V 1 base and J 6 bases, with 7 bases left between them. Written as DNA, the CDR3 is TGTGCCAGCAGTTTAGGCCGCGGCGAGCAGTACTTC. It translates to CASSLGRGEQYF.

The rearrangement joins TRBV20-1 to TRBJ2-2; TRBD1 matches 7 bases. The V and J ends lost 5 bases and 2 bases, in that order; junction bases with no gene match: 5. CDR1 DFQATT and CDR2 SNEGSKA come from the germline V gene (reference sequence). CDR3 size: 14 residues. The CDR3 DNA is TGCAGTGCTTCCTACAGGGGTAACACCGGGGAGCTGTTTTTT. Translating gives CSASYRGNTGELFF.

This clonotype came up many times. The chain combines TRBV24-1 with TRBJ2-2; possible D gene TRBD1, 6 bases. The CDR3 has 16 amino acids. The ends were cut back, 5 bases at V and 3 bases at J, with 15 bases in the middle. The germline V gene has CDR1 KGHDR and CDR2 SFDVKD. CDR3 bases: TGTGCCACCAGTGTCGTAGGGGGTTTGGACACCGGGGAGCTGTTTTTT. Translation: CATSVVGGLDTGELFF.

This clonotype was seen repeatedly, ten times or more. This chain connects TRBV29-1 to TRBJ2-1; the match to TRBD2 covers 9 bases. The CDR3 length is 13 residues. Germline-derived CDR1 and CDR2 are SQVTM and ANQGSEA. V lost 5 bases to trimming and J lost 7 bases; unmatched junction nucleotides: 6. The CDR3 DNA sequence: TGCAGCGTTTTCGGGACTAGCAATAATGAGCAGTTCTTC. Translation gives CSVFGTSNNEQFF.

The chain combines TRBV27 with TRBJ2-7; unclear D gene. The CDR3 contains 11 residues. Germline CDR1 and CDR2: MNHEY and SMNVEV (reference sequence). The CDR3 region is CVGRRNYEQYF. The CDR3 nucleotides read TGTGTTGGACGGCGAAACTACGAGCAGTACTTC.

A few counts support this clonotype. V usage is TRBV29-1 and J usage is TRBJ1-4, with a weak D call TRBD1 (5 bases). CDR3 length equals 13 residues. The V end was cut by 4 bases, the J end by 5 bases, with 11 bases between. Germline loops: CDR1 SQVTM, CDR2 ANQGSEA. CDR3 DNA: TGCAGCGTTGCTCGGGGCCAAAATGAAAAACTGTTTTTT. Translating gives CSVARGQNEKLFF.

The V gene is TRBV20-1, the J gene TRBJ2-3; 7 bases line up with TRBD2. This CDR3 has 15 residues. CDR1 is DFQATT and CDR2 is SNEGSKA in the germline V gene (reference sequence). V was clipped by 0 bases and J by 1 base; unmatched bases: 4. The CDR3: CSARDQLAGTDTQYF. CDR3 nucleotides: TGCAGTGCTAGAGATCAGCTAGCGGGCACAGATACGCAGTATTTT.

This clonotype was observed a handful of times. The chain uses TRBV6-5 and TRBJ1-6; D is unresolved. The ends were cut back, 2 bases at V and 6 bases at J, with 11 bases in the middle. CDR1 and CDR2 (germline): MNHEY, SVGAGI. The CDR3 spans 15 residues. CDR3 region: CASSYDGLINSPLHF. DNA of the CDR3: TGTGCCAGCAGTTACGACGGACTTATTAATTCACCCCTCCACTTT.

This clonotype was observed at least ten times. The genes are TRBV7-9 and TRBJ2-7; D gene unclear. Germline V gene sequence: CDR1 SEHNR, CDR2 FQNEAQ (reference sequence). V was clipped by 1 base and J by 3 bases, with 10 bases between them. The CDR3 consists of 14 residues. CDR3 nucleotides: TGTGCCAGCAGCTTAGAACAGACGTACTACGAGCAGTACTTC. It specifies CASSLEQTYYEQYF.

This clonotype was picked up many times. The V gene is TRBV30, the J gene TRBJ2-7; D is unresolved. The CDR3 runs 11 residues. Trimming removed 4 bases from V and 0 bases from J, with 4 bases in between. Germline V CDR1 and CDR2: GTSNPN, SVGIG (reference sequence). CDR3 loop: CAWTSSYEQYF. For the CDR3, the DNA is TGTGCCTGGACTAGCTCCTACGAGCAGTACTTC.

Only a few counts were recorded for this clonotype. The chain couples TRBV28 to TRBJ2-1, with TRBD2 matching 8 bases. This CDR3 comprises 12 residues. Trimming at V came to 6 bases and at J to 15 bases, leaving 10 bases not matched to a gene. Germline CDR1 reads MDHEN; CDR2 reads SYDVKM. The CDR3 DNA reads TGTGCCAGCAGCTTAGCACGGGAGGGCCCGTTCTTC. The encoded protein is CASSLAREGPFF.